The clone carrying this T cell receptor (beta chain) is judged medium-sized. Antigen: not known. Each donor was nominally healthy when sampled (though unrecorded immune exposures were likely). V shed 4 bases, J shed 4 bases, and the junction held 5 bases outside the gene matches. CDR1 is SGHTA and CDR2 is FQGTGA in the germline V gene. The CDR3 spans 15 residues. The sample is drawn from a study of cytomegalovirus exposure and HLA in healthy donors. Study findings and constraints: Certain sequence variants were highly shared and formed a cluster, and this cluster was likely a sequencing artifact.

PCR amplification relied on 60 Vbeta primers (plus 13 Jbeta primers). This table comes from immunoSEQ multiplex PCR, and its TCRdb copy is limited to in-frame clones, with some not included. The data hold fewer than 70,000 clones, with around 68% observed a single time. The source material was PBMCs. The clonotype was recovered from a woman in her thirties in good health and CMV-seronegative. V and J are TRBV7-3 and TRBJ2-3, with 10 bases lining up with TRBD1. CDR3 coding DNA: TGTGCCAGCAGCTCGGGACAGGGGTTGGCAGATACGCAGTATTTT. It yields the protein CASSSGQGLADTQYF.